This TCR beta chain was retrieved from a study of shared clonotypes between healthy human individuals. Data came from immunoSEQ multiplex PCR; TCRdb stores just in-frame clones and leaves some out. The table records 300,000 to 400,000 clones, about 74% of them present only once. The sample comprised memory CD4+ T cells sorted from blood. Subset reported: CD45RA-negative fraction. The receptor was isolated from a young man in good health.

CDR3 coding DNA: TGTGCCAGCAGTTACTCGAAGGGGGCTAATGAAAAACTGTTTTTT. Translated, it gives CASSYSKGANEKLFF. The rearrangement uses TRBV6-6 and TRBJ1-4; D may be TRBD1 (6 bases). Germline V lookup: CDR1 MNHNY, CDR2 SVGAGI (reference sequence). V lost 0 bases to trimming and J lost 3 bases, with 8 bases between them. The length of the CDR3 is 15 residues.